Each of the 32 T cell receptor beta chains below was sequenced from the same sample in a study of T cell responses to AZD1222 COVID-19 vaccine. The table came from immunoSEQ multiplex PCR; TCRdb's copy has only in-frame clones and leaves some out. The sample contains 150,000 to 200,000 clones, around 88% of which appear only once. This sample comprised peripheral blood, obtained on day 0 of AZD1222 vaccination. The receptors stem from an adult in good health.

The CDR3 protein is CASKGTVNEKLFF. DNA for the CDR3: TGTGCCAGCAAGGGGACGGTTAATGAAAAACTGTTTTTT. This chain joins TRBV9 and TRBJ1-4; the D gene is possibly TRBD1 (5 bases). CDR1 and CDR2 (germline): SGDLS, YYNGEE. V lost 6 bases and J 4 bases, leaving 10 bases between the germline ends. The CDR3 is 13 amino acids.

The rearrangement joins TRBV13 to TRBJ1-1, with D hard to call. Germline-derived CDR1 and CDR2 are PRHDT and FYEKMQ (reference sequence). CDR3 length equals 13 residues. The germline V and J ends were trimmed by 3 bases and 0 bases, with 5 bases remaining between them. The CDR3 DNA reads as TGTGCCAGCAGCTTCGACATGAACACTGAAGCTTTCTTT. It is translated as CASSFDMNTEAFF.

Concerning this clone: Different DNA sequences within this sample yield the same CDR3. The chain recombines TRBV7-8 with TRBJ2-7, with 7 positions matching TRBD1. Germline CDR1 is SGHVS and CDR2 is FQNEAQ. Trimming removed 3 bases from V and 1 base from J; junction bases left unmatched: 3. The CDR3 covers 14 residues. This CDR3 is CASSLGTASYEQYF. The DNA of the CDR3 is TGTGCCAGCAGCTTGGGGACAGCGTCCTACGAGCAGTACTTC.

This clone has only one observation. The chain links TRBV7-6 to TRBJ1-3, with a weak D call TRBD1 (5 bases). This CDR3 region has 19 residues. V was shortened by 2 bases and J by 0 bases, with 20 bases between the two germline ends. Looked up from germline, CDR1 is SGHVS and CDR2 is FNYEAQ. CDR3 in amino acids: CASSLKLERDWSSGNTIYF. CDR3 in DNA: TGTGCCAGCAGCTTAAAATTGGAACGGGACTGGAGCTCTGGAAACACCATATATTTT.

The V call is TRBV15, the J call TRBJ2-2; 11 bases line up with TRBD1. Germline V lookup: CDR1 LNHNV, CDR2 YYDKDF (reference sequence). The V and J ends lost 9 bases and 6 bases, in that order; junction bases with no gene match: 9. The CDR3 contains 15 residues. The CDR3 sequence: CATSGQGAVAGELFF. The CDR3 coding sequence is TGTGCCACTAGTGGACAGGGGGCTGTAGCCGGGGAGCTGTTTTTT. The variable domain in full, completed from reference TRBV15 and TRBJ2-2, reads DAMVIQNPRYQVTQFGKPVTLSCSQTLNHNVMYWYQQKSSQAPKLLFHYYDKDFNNEADTPDNFQSRRPNTSFCFLDIRSPGLGDTAMYLCATSGQGAVAGELFFGEGSRLTVL.

J is TRBJ2-3 and V is TRBV27, with TRBD2 matching 8 bases. The germline gives CDR1 MNHEY, CDR2 SMNVEV (reference sequence). J lost 1 base, V lost 1 base, and 4 bases had no gene match. This CDR3 comprises 16 residues. This CDR3 is CASSLYGRAGTDTQYF. As DNA, the CDR3 is TGTGCCAGCAGTTTATACGGGAGGGCCGGCACAGATACGCAGTATTTT.

The rearrangement joins TRBV27 to TRBJ2-1, with 9 bases fitting TRBD2. The V segment lost 5 bases and the J segment 6 bases; nucleotides outside the gene matches: 8. Germline V lookup: CDR1 MNHEY, CDR2 SMNVEV (reference sequence). This CDR3 comprises 15 residues. CDR3 coding DNA: TGTGCCAGCAGTCCCCGGCTAGCGGGGCCCAATGAGCAGTTCTTC. Translation: CASSPRLAGPNEQFF.

J is TRBJ2-7 and V is TRBV12-5; D remains unclear. Germline V lookup: CDR1 LGHNT, CDR2 FRNRAP. V gave up 0 bases and J gave up 0 bases, with 15 bases separating them. This CDR3 has 17 residues. CDR3 sequence (DNA): TGTGCTAGTGGTTTGGTAGTAGGATCGTTAAGCTCCTACGAGCAGTACTTC. Its protein product is CASGLVVGSLSSYEQYF.

This chain uses TRBV6-5 with TRBJ2-7; 10 nucleotides align to TRBD1. J gave up 2 bases and V 7 bases, and 5 bases lay outside the gene matches. CDR3 size: 14 residues. Germline CDR1 reads MNHEY; CDR2 reads SVGAGI. CDR3 coding DNA: TGTGCCAGCAAGCGAGGACAGGGGGCCTACGAGCAGTACTTC. This sequence encodes CASKRGQGAYEQYF.

The chain combines TRBV11-2 with TRBJ1-4; the D gene is possibly TRBD1 (6 bases). Trimming pared 5 bases from V and 6 bases from J, leaving 16 bases between. The CDR3 covers 15 residues. Germline CDR1 and CDR2: SGHAT and FQNNGV. In nucleotides, the CDR3 is TGTGCCAGCAGCCCAGTGGACAGCCTTTATGAAAAACTGTTTTTT. Protein product: CASSPVDSLYEKLFF.

V and J are TRBV7-2 and TRBJ1-5; unclear D gene. V lost 5 bases to trimming and J lost 5 bases, with 10 bases between them. Per germline, CDR1 SGHTA and CDR2 FQGNSA. There are 13 residues in the CDR3. CDR3 sequence reads: CASSPYVDQPQHF. The CDR3 nucleotides are TGTGCCAGCAGCCCCTATGTAGATCAGCCCCAGCATTTT. Combining the CDR3 with reference TRBV7-2 and TRBJ1-5 gives the whole variable domain GAGVSQSPSNKVTEKGKDVELRCDPISGHTALYWYRQSLGQGLEFLIYFQGNSAPDKSGLPSDRFSAERTGGSVSTLTIQRTQQEDSAVYLCASSPYVDQPQHFGDGTRLSIL.

This clone was counted a single time. The chain carries TRBV7-8 and TRBJ1-2, with 7 nucleotides matching TRBD1. CDR3 length: 13 residues. The ends lost 5 bases at V and 8 bases at J; junction bases unmatched: 8. Germline V gene sequence: CDR1 SGHVS, CDR2 FQNEAQ. The CDR3 DNA is TGTGCCAGCAGCAGGACAGGCCCAGCCGGCTACACCTTC. Amino acid sequence: CASSRTGPAGYTF.

This clone was found once. This chain connects TRBV5-6 to TRBJ2-7; D is perhaps TRBD2 (6 bases). Germline lookup yields CDR1 SGHDT and CDR2 YYEEEE. Trimming took 5 bases from V and 1 from J, leaving 16 bases between them. This CDR3 has 15 residues. The CDR3 reads CASRPWGSGSYEQYF. The CDR3 DNA reads as TGTGCCAGCAGGCCTTGGGGTAGCGGTTCCTACGAGCAGTACTTC.

Written as DNA, the CDR3 is TGTGCCAGCAGCTTAGGATCAGGGACGTTAAACTATGGCTACACCTTC. This encodes CASSLGSGTLNYGYTF. J is TRBJ1-2 and V is TRBV7-9; perhaps TRBD1 as D (5 bases). CDR3 length: 16 residues. V was trimmed by 1 base and J by 2 bases, leaving 14 bases between them. Germline-derived CDR1 and CDR2 are SEHNR and FQNEAQ (reference sequence). Drawing the rest from reference TRBV7-9 and TRBJ1-2, the complete variable domain is DTGVSQNPRHKITKRGQNVTFRCDPISEHNRLYWYRQTLGQGPEFLTYFQNEAQLEKSRLLSDRFSAERPKGSFSTLEIQRTEQGDSAMYLCASSLGSGTLNYGYTFGSGTRLTVV.

The V and J genes are TRBV5-1 and TRBJ2-5, with 11 positions matching TRBD2. The CDR3 extends over 18 amino acids. CDR1 is SGHRS, CDR2 YFSETQ, per germline. V shed 4 bases, J shed 4 bases, and the junction held 15 bases outside the gene matches. The CDR3 DNA is TGCGCCAGCAGCCTCCGGGGTAGCGGGGGGGCCGGGCCAGAGACCCAGTACTTC. It specifies CASSLRGSGGAGPETQYF.

The V and J genes are TRBV28 and TRBJ1-1, with a tentative D call TRBD1 (5 bases). This CDR3 is built from 16 residues. The germline V gene encodes CDR1 MDHEN and CDR2 SYDVKM. The V end was cut by 5 bases, the J end by 0 bases, with 16 bases between. CDR3 region: CASSRGRTDMNTEAFF. The CDR3 DNA follows: TGTGCCAGCAGTCGGGGACGGACCGATATGAACACTGAAGCTTTCTTT.

The chain combines TRBV3-1 (or the pseudogene TRBV3-2) with TRBJ1-3, with a tentative D call TRBD1 (5 bases). The germline CDR1 and CDR2 sequences are LGHDT and YNNKEL (reference sequence). This CDR3 is 14 amino acids long. Trimming pared 7 bases from V and 2 bases from J, leaving 12 bases between. The DNA of the CDR3 is TGTGCCAGCACCCGAGGGGAAACTGGAAACACCATATATTTT. Translation: CASTRGETGNTIYF.

This CDR3 reads CASSFSLTRDGTSDTQYF. In DNA, the CDR3 is TGTGCCAGCAGCTTTAGCCTGACCCGGGACGGTACGTCGGATACGCAGTATTTT. The rearrangement uses TRBV5-4 and TRBJ2-3; D is perhaps TRBD1 or TRBD2 (5 bases each). Trimming removed 2 bases at V and 6 bases at J, with 25 bases between. Germline-derived CDR1 and CDR2 are SGHNT and YYREEE (reference sequence). CDR3 length: 18 residues. Supplemented by reference TRBV5-4 and TRBJ2-3, the full variable domain reads ETGVTQSPTHLIKTRGQQVTLRCSSQSGHNTVSWYQQALGQGPQFIFQYYREEENGRGNFPPRFSGLQFPNYSSELNVNALELDDSALYLCASSFSLTRDGTSDTQYFGPGTRLTVL.

The rearrangement links TRBV30 to TRBJ1-2; D is possibly TRBD1 (5 bases). This CDR3 is 14 amino acids long. Germline lookup yields CDR1 GTSNPN and CDR2 SVGIG (reference sequence). Trimming took 5 bases from V and 2 from J, leaving 15 bases between them. The CDR3 nucleotides are TGTGCCTGGGGTCCGCGGGGCCTCAACTATGGCTACACCTTC. This encodes CAWGPRGLNYGYTF.

This clone has more than one count but fewer than ten. The chain employs TRBV29-1 and TRBJ2-1; 8 bases are shared with TRBD2. The ends lost 6 bases at V and 8 bases at J; junction bases unmatched: 12. This CDR3 is 14 amino acids long. Germline CDR1 reads SQVTM; CDR2 reads ANQGSEA. The CDR3 DNA sequence: TGCAGCGTCCTGACTAGCGTGGTCGTGGATGAGCAGTTCTTC. As protein: CSVLTSVVVDEQFF.

The chain carries TRBV19 and TRBJ2-1, with D perhaps TRBD2 (5 bases). This CDR3 is built from 15 residues. Germline V gene sequence: CDR1 LNHDA, CDR2 SQIVND (reference sequence). V was clipped by 6 bases and J by 6 bases, with 18 bases between them. This CDR3 reads CASRYSGSAVNEQFF. The CDR3 DNA sequence: TGTGCCAGTAGGTATTCGGGTAGCGCAGTCAATGAGCAGTTCTTC. Together with reference TRBV19 and TRBJ2-1, the CDR3 gives the full variable domain: DGGITQSPKYLFRKEGQNVTLSCEQNLNHDAMYWYRQDPGQGLRLIYYSQIVNDFQKGDIAEGYSVSREKKESFPLTVTSAQKNPTAFYLCASRYSGSAVNEQFFGPGTRLTVL.

This clone appeared once. The chain combines TRBV7-8 with TRBJ1-1; no firm D call. CDR1 is SGHVS and CDR2 is FQNEAQ in the germline V gene. The CDR3 is 16 residues long. Trimming cost V 2 bases and J 3 bases, with 16 bases left between them. This CDR3 reads CASSLYNRRQDTEAFF. The CDR3 nucleotides are TGTGCCAGCAGCTTATATAATCGGCGCCAGGACACTGAAGCTTTCTTT.

As to this clone: A clone one base away is much larger, so this may be a read error. The genes are TRBV6-6 and TRBJ1-2; 9 positions agree with TRBD1. CDR3 length: 13 amino acids. Germline CDR1 MNHNY, CDR2 SVGAGI (reference sequence). V gave up 6 bases and J gave up 7 bases; unmatched junction bases: 6. The CDR3 loop reads CASSWTGDAGYTF. CDR3 DNA sequence: TGTGCCAGCAGCTGGACAGGGGACGCTGGCTACACCTTC.

The chain is built from TRBV28 and TRBJ1-5; D remains unclear. With 5 bases removed from V and 7 bases from J, the gap between germline ends came to 24 bases. The CDR3 has 17 amino acids. Germline lookup yields CDR1 MDHEN and CDR2 SYDVKM. CDR3 region: CASSAPSIRVRGQPQHF. Here the CDR3 DNA reads TGTGCCAGCAGTGCCCCCAGTATCCGGGTCCGCGGGCAGCCCCAGCATTTT.

The chain uses TRBV28 and TRBJ2-3; 9 positions agree with TRBD2. With 4 bases clipped from V and 7 bases from J, the junction kept 12 bases outside the gene matches. The CDR3 has 16 amino acids. Looked up from germline, CDR1 is MDHEN and CDR2 is SYDVKM. The CDR3 DNA is TGTGCCAGCAGTTCCCGCGGTAGCGGGAGTACGAATACGCAGTATTTT. It specifies CASSSRGSGSTNTQYF.

The chain has TRBV27 and TRBJ2-5; 8 nucleotides line up with TRBD1. Trimming at V came to 7 bases and at J to 4 bases, leaving 8 bases not matched to a gene. The CDR3 spans 14 residues. CDR1 is MNHEY and CDR2 is SMNVEV in the germline V gene (reference sequence). CDR3 DNA sequence: TGTGCCAGCAAAACAGGGGGTAGGAGAGAGACCCAGTACTTC. This codes for CASKTGGRRETQYF.

V and J are TRBV4-1 and TRBJ2-7; tentatively, D is TRBD1 (6 bases). The CDR3 loop spans 15 amino acids. The germline gives CDR1 MGHRA, CDR2 YSYEKL. V was trimmed by 4 bases and J by 3 bases, leaving 16 bases between them. The CDR3 loop is CASSRQNTGFYEQYF. In nucleotides, the CDR3 is TGCGCCAGCAGCCGACAAAATACAGGGTTCTACGAGCAGTACTTC.

This rearrangement joins TRBV4-2 to TRBJ1-1; 7 bases map to TRBD1. The V segment lost 4 bases and the J segment 1 base; nucleotides outside the gene matches: 9. CDR3 length: 16 residues. Germline lookup yields CDR1 LGHNA and CDR2 YNFKEQ. Written as DNA, the CDR3 is TGTGCCAGCAGCCTCCTGCCCGGGACAGCGAACACTGAAGCTTTCTTT. It encodes CASSLLPGTANTEAFF.

The chain employs TRBV27 and TRBJ2-7, with TRBD2 matching over 7 bases. This CDR3 region has 14 residues. The V gene end was trimmed by 3 bases and the J gene end by 0 bases; junction bases not matched to a gene: 2. Germline V gene lookup returns CDR1 MNHEY and CDR2 SMNVEV (reference sequence). The CDR3 loop reads CASSFSGPSYEQYF. CDR3 DNA: TGTGCCAGCAGTTTTAGCGGGCCCTCCTACGAGCAGTACTTC.

The chain uses TRBV9 and TRBJ2-7, with D maybe TRBD2 (6 bases). The CDR3 spans 15 residues. CDR1 is SGDLS and CDR2 is YYNGEE in the germline V gene. V was clipped by 2 bases and J by 1 base, with 13 bases between them. DNA for the CDR3: TGTGCCAGCAGCGTGGAGGGTACCAAGTCCTACGAGCAGTACTTC. It specifies CASSVEGTKSYEQYF.

The J gene is TRBJ1-2, the V gene TRBV7-2; D is perhaps TRBD1 (5 bases). CDR1 is SGHTA, CDR2 FQGNSA, per germline. CDR3 length: 16 amino acids. Trimming left V 5 bases short and J 0 bases short, with 16 bases between. The CDR3, as DNA: TGTGCCAGCAGCATCTCTCGGGGGTCTCCTAACTATGGCTACACCTTC. It translates to CASSISRGSPNYGYTF.

Worth noting for this clone: Relative to the germline gene, one junction end is altered; a read error may explain this. This rearrangement joins TRBV7-7 to TRBJ1-5, with D hard to call. The germline V gene encodes CDR1 SSHAT and CDR2 FNYEAQ (reference sequence). The CDR3 spans 14 residues. The chain's CDR3 is CASSSPGFNQPQHF. CDR3 DNA sequence: TGTGCTAGCAGCTCGCCGGGATTCAATCAGCCCCAGCATTTT.